Sequencing of this T cell receptor beta chain was carried out in a study of Graves' ophthalmopathy and Graves' hyperthyroidism. This clonotype has at least ten counts. What it binds is unknown. Stable hyperthyroidism referred to disease that showed no ophthalmopathy within 18 months of follow-up. The study's findings and limits: Most thyroid-expanded clonotypes exceeding 0.001 frequency were also found in blood. A 13-signature model separated ophthalmopathy from stable hyperthyroidism, reaching approximately 88% sensitivity and less than 82% specificity cross-validated.

Researchers took RNA transcripts and amplified TCR beta CDR3 regions from them. The first-round RT-PCR employed HTBI primers together with the Qiagen OneStep RT-PCR kit. A multiplex PCR was then performed as the second round. Using its own MiXCR run on the multiplex PCR reads, TCRdb lists one record per CDR3 protein. In the table there are 300,000 to 450,000 distinct CDR3 sequences, about 15% of which are singletons. This CDR3 has 19 amino acids. V lost 0 bases and J lost 0; bases outside the gene matches: 11. From germline, CDR1 is LGHNT and CDR2 FRNRAP. Sequencing was performed on peripheral blood. This sequence was found in an adult woman with stable Graves' hyperthyroidism. The rearrangement joins TRBV12-5 to TRBJ1-5, with 7 bases identical to TRBD1. This CDR3 reads CASGLVLGTVPYSNQPQHF. In DNA form, the CDR3 reads TGTGCTAGTGGTTTGGTACTTGGGACAGTCCCCTATAGCAATCAGCCCCAGCATTTT.